Below are 11 T cell receptor beta chains sequenced from a single sample in a study of control samples from healthy donors and cancer patients. Method: immunoSEQ multiplex PCR; TCRdb's copy keeps in-frame clones and lacks some. The sample consists of 20,000 or so clones, approximately 90% of them appearing once. Sample: PBMCs. These receptors came from a woman aged 55-70 years with head and neck cancer.

The chain employs TRBV11-2 and TRBJ1-1; no reliable D call. The CDR3 length is 13 residues. In germline, CDR1 is SGHAT, CDR2 FQNNGV. V lost 5 bases to trimming and J lost 5 bases, with 12 bases between them. The CDR3 loop reads CASSRPGQTEAFF. The CDR3 region has the DNA TGTGCCAGCAGCCGTCCGGGCCAAACTGAAGCTTTCTTT.

This sequence joins TRBV11-2 and TRBJ1-4, with D possibly TRBD1 on 5 matching bases. V was trimmed by 5 bases and J by 7 bases, leaving 11 bases between them. The germline V gene encodes CDR1 SGHAT and CDR2 FQNNGV. The CDR3 length is 13 residues. The DNA of the CDR3 is TGTGCCAGCAGCGGGGGGACGAGTGAAAAACTGTTTTTT. This encodes CASSGGTSEKLFF.

The genes are TRBV5-1 and TRBJ2-6; 9 bases agree with TRBD1. CDR1 is SGHRS, CDR2 YFSETQ, per germline. This CDR3 is 16 amino acids long. With V trimmed by 4 bases and J by 4 bases, 6 bases remained unmatched. This CDR3 reads CASSGDRVRGANVLTF. The CDR3 region has the DNA TGCGCCAGCAGCGGGGACAGGGTTCGAGGGGCCAACGTCCTGACTTTC.

This clone was detected once. The rearrangement joins TRBV5-1 to TRBJ1-2, with D hard to call. V shed 2 bases and J shed 2 bases, with 7 bases lying between them. The V gene's germline CDR1 is SGHRS and CDR2 YFSETQ. CDR3 size: 13 residues. The CDR3: CASSFWENYGYTF. The CDR3 region has the DNA TGCGCCAGCAGCTTTTGGGAAAACTATGGCTACACCTTC.

The chain recombines TRBV6-5 with TRBJ2-7; possibly TRBD1 for D (5 bases). The V end lost 6 bases, the J end lost 7 bases, and 10 bases lay between the germline ends. The length of the CDR3 is 11 residues. CDR1 is MNHEY and CDR2 is SVGAGI in the germline V gene. CDR3 DNA: TGTGCCAGCAGAAAGGACATTGAGCAGTACTTC. Translation gives CASRKDIEQYF.

The V gene is TRBV6-1, the J gene TRBJ1-1, with 7 bases matching TRBD1. CDR3 length: 14 amino acids. V dropped 7 bases and J dropped 0; count of bases not matched to a gene: 5. Germline V gene data show CDR1 as MNHNS and CDR2 as SASEGT. The CDR3 DNA reads TGTGCCAGCACCCCGGGACAGATGAACACTGAAGCTTTCTTT. Its translation is CASTPGQMNTEAFF.

V is TRBV3-1 (or the pseudogene TRBV3-2) and J is TRBJ2-1; 13 nucleotides align to TRBD2. Per the germline V gene, CDR1 is LGHDT and CDR2 is YNNKEL (reference sequence). The CDR3 is 16 residues long. V trimming: 4 bases; J trimming: 8 bases; junction bases outside the gene matches: 8. The CDR3 bases are TGTGCCAGCAGCCGTCGTGGGACTAGCGGGACGCATGAGCAGTTCTTC. Amino acid sequence: CASSRRGTSGTHEQFF.

The chain joins TRBV9 to TRBJ1-5, with TRBD1 matching 9 bases. From germline, CDR1 is SGDLS and CDR2 YYNGEE. J gave up 0 bases and V 6 bases, and 4 bases lay outside the gene matches. The CDR3 sequence is 15 residues long. The CDR3, as DNA: TGTGCCAGCACCCGGACAGGGGATAGCAATCAGCCCCAGCATTTT. It specifies CASTRTGDSNQPQHF.

This clone was observed a single time. The genes are TRBV28 and TRBJ2-6; D may be TRBD1 (6 bases). CDR3 length: 16 amino acids. The ends were cut back, 5 bases at V and 4 bases at J, with 15 bases in the middle. Per germline, CDR1 MDHEN and CDR2 SYDVKM. The CDR3 nucleotides are TGTGCCAGCAGTGGACAGCTGCTAGGGGGGGCCAACGTCCTGACTTTC. Translation: CASSGQLLGGANVLTF.

V is TRBV5-1 and J is TRBJ2-1; D is possibly TRBD1 (6 bases). CDR1 and CDR2 (germline): SGHRS, YFSETQ. The CDR3 is made up of 14 amino acids. V lost 4 bases and J 7 bases, leaving 15 bases between the germline ends. The CDR3 is CASSTFIQGNEQFF. In DNA, the CDR3 is TGCGCCAGCAGCACATTTATCCAGGGGAATGAGCAGTTCTTC.

This chain joins TRBV11-2 and TRBJ2-7; possibly TRBD1 for D (5 bases). Trimming pared 5 bases from V and 2 bases from J, leaving 13 bases between. Germline CDR1 is SGHAT and CDR2 is FQNNGV. The CDR3 covers 14 residues. The CDR3, as DNA: TGTGCCAGCAGCCTTGGGGCCGGTCCCTACGAGCAGTACTTC. Encoded protein: CASSLGAGPYEQYF.